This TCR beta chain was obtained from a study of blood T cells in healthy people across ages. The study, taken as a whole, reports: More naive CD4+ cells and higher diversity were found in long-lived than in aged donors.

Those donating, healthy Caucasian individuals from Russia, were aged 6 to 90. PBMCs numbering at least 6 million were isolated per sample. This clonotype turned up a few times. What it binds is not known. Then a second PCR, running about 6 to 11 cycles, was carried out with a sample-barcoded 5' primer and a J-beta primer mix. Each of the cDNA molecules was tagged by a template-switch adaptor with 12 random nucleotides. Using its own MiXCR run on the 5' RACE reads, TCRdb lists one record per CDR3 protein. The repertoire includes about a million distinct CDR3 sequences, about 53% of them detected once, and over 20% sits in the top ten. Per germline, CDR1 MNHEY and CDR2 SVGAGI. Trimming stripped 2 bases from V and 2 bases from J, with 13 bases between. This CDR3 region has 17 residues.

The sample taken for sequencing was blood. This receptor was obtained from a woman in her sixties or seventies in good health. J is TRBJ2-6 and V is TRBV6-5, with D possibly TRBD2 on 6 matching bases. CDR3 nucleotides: TGTGCCAGCAGTTACGCCAGGAGGGCAACTGGGGCCAACGTCCTGACTTTC. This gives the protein CASSYARRATGANVLTF.